Presented here are 27 T cell receptor beta chains from one specimen sequenced in a study of PD-1 blockade in classical Hodgkin lymphoma. The protocol was immunoSEQ multiplex PCR, while the TCRdb copy is restricted to in-frame clones and leaves out a portion. The sample consists of fewer than 35,000 clones, 88% of them appearing once. The time point is: newly diagnosed, previously untreated cHL patient sample. The CD4+ T cells used were purified from thawed PBMCs through magnetic negative selection. The sequenced sample was CD4+ T cells from blood. The receptors originated from a human donor with classical Hodgkin lymphoma.

The gene calls are TRBV11-3 and TRBJ1-4; TRBD1 might be the D (6 bases). This CDR3 has 14 amino acids. Germline assignment: CDR1 SGHNT and CDR2 YENEEA. V was cut by 5 bases and J by 7 bases, with 14 bases left in between. The CDR3: CASSRTARGEKLFF. The CDR3, as DNA: TGTGCCAGCAGCCGGACAGCCCGGGGTGAAAAACTGTTTTTT.

V is TRBV19 and J is TRBJ1-4; D not resolved. CDR1 is LNHDA and CDR2 is SQIVND in the germline V gene (reference sequence). This CDR3 contains 15 residues. With 1 base removed from V and 2 bases from J, the gap between germline ends came to 8 bases. The CDR3 nucleotides read TGTGCCAGTAGTATAGGCAGGTCTACTAATGAAAAACTGTTTTTT. Protein product: CASSIGRSTNEKLFF.

The V call is TRBV6-1, the J call TRBJ1-5, with D perhaps TRBD1 (5 bases). This CDR3 comprises 15 residues. V dropped 4 bases and J dropped 7 bases, with 17 bases sitting between them. Germline V gene data show CDR1 as MNHNS and CDR2 as SASEGT. The CDR3 DNA reads TGTGCCAGCAGTGCAAGGGGCGAGTTGGCACAGCCCCAGCATTTT. Translated, it gives CASSARGELAQPQHF.

The chain links TRBV9 to TRBJ2-2; no definite D call. Germline values: CDR1 SGDLS, CDR2 YYNGEE. The CDR3 length is 13 residues. Trimming removed 5 bases at V and 0 bases at J, with 5 bases between. The CDR3 sequence: CASSGANTGELFF. CDR3 coding DNA: TGTGCCAGCAGTGGGGCGAACACCGGGGAGCTGTTTTTT.

The chain combines TRBV7-3 with TRBJ1-1, with TRBD1 as a possible D gene (5 bases). V lost 5 bases and J 7 bases, leaving 17 bases between the germline ends. The CDR3 runs 14 residues. Germline V gives CDR1 SGHTA, CDR2 FQGTGA. The CDR3 DNA reads as TGTGCCAGCAGCCCTACGCAGGGAAGCCGTGAAGCTTTCTTT. This codes for CASSPTQGSREAFF.

The chain uses TRBV25-1 and TRBJ2-5; 8 positions match TRBD1. Germline V lookup: CDR1 MGHDK, CDR2 SYGVNS. The CDR3 is 14 amino acids. Trimming took 8 bases from V and 1 from J; bases not matched to a gene: 6. The DNA of the CDR3 is TGTGCCAGCCAGGAGGGGACAGGCCAAGAGACCCAGTACTTC. Protein: CASQEGTGQETQYF.

This rearrangement joins TRBV7-2 to TRBJ2-7, with 8 positions matching TRBD2. V was clipped by 0 bases and J by 4 bases; unmatched bases: 11. The germline CDR1 and CDR2 sequences are SGHTA and FQGNSA. The length of the CDR3 is 17 residues. The CDR3 DNA is TGTGCCAGCAGCTTAGCCGGGGGGGGACCGAGCCTTTACGAGCAGTACTTC. Amino acids: CASSLAGGGPSLYEQYF.

This clone came up a few times. The chain links TRBV19 to TRBJ1-3; D possibly corresponds to TRBD1 (5 bases). The CDR3 runs to 15 residues. Trimming removed 5 bases from V and 3 bases from J, with 14 bases in between. Germline CDR1 is LNHDA and CDR2 is SQIVND (reference sequence). This chain's CDR3 is CASSPGPPFGNTIYF. The CDR3 region has the DNA TGTGCCAGTAGTCCGGGGCCCCCATTTGGAAACACCATATATTTT.

The chain employs TRBV4-1 and TRBJ2-7; D is uncertain. CDR3 length equals 15 residues. With 0 bases removed from V and 1 base from J, the gap between germline ends came to 10 bases. Germline lookup yields CDR1 MGHRA and CDR2 YSYEKL. The CDR3 DNA reads as TGCGCCAGCAGCCAAGATCTAACAGAATCCTACGAGCAGTACTTC. Translated, it gives CASSQDLTESYEQYF.

This rearrangement joins TRBV25-1 to TRBJ1-1; the match to TRBD1 covers 7 bases. Trimming cost V 8 bases and J 0 bases; bases outside gene matches: 3. CDR1 and CDR2 from the germline V gene are MGHDK and SYGVNS. The CDR3 contains 13 residues. CDR3 bases: TGTGCCAGCGGGCAGGGGGTGAACACTGAAGCTTTCTTT. Translating it yields CASGQGVNTEAFF.

This clone was seen only once. The CDR3 here is CATSRAGGRNEQYF. The CDR3 DNA sequence: TGTGCCACCAGCAGAGCCGGGGGTCGGAACGAGCAGTACTTC. V usage is TRBV15 and J usage is TRBJ2-7; D may be TRBD2 (6 bases). Trimming removed 1 base at V and 5 bases at J, with 12 bases between. The CDR3 consists of 14 residues. The germline gives CDR1 LNHNV, CDR2 YYDKDF (reference sequence). The variable domain in full, with the rest retrieved from reference TRBV15 and TRBJ2-7, is DAMVIQNPRYQVTQFGKPVTLSCSQTLNHNVMYWYQQKSSQAPKLLFHYYDKDFNNEADTPDNFQSRRPNTSFCFLDIRSPGLGDTAMYLCATSRAGGRNEQYFGPGTRLTVT.

This chain connects TRBV14 to TRBJ2-5; 13 bases agree with TRBD2. J gave up 5 bases and V 5 bases, and 8 bases lay outside the gene matches. Germline-derived CDR1 and CDR2 are SGHDN and FVKESK. The CDR3 has 16 residues. The CDR3 DNA reads TGTGCCAGCAGCAAGTTACTAGCGGGAGGGATTGAGACCCAGTACTTC. It specifies CASSKLLAGGIETQYF.

The chain has TRBV27 and TRBJ1-1; no clear D. Trimming pared 0 bases from V and 2 bases from J, leaving 10 bases between. CDR1 and CDR2 (germline): MNHEY, SMNVEV (reference sequence). This CDR3 contains 15 residues. CDR3 sequence: CASSLSNQKNTEAFF. CDR3 DNA: TGTGCCAGCAGTTTATCCAATCAAAAAAACACTGAAGCTTTCTTT.

The chain combines TRBV5-8 with TRBJ1-2; tentative D call: TRBD1 (5 bases). V dropped 0 bases and J dropped 5 bases, with 17 bases sitting between them. The CDR3 spans 16 residues. CDR1 and CDR2 (germline): SGHTS, YDEGEE. The CDR3 reads CASSLAATGTGYGYTF. The CDR3 coding sequence is TGTGCCAGCAGCTTGGCTGCTACCGGGACCGGGTATGGCTACACCTTC.

This clone was counted once. CDR3 coding DNA: TGTGCCAGCAGCTTGGGACAGAACTACGAGCAGTACGTC. Translation: CASSLGQNYEQYV. V is TRBV7-8 and J is TRBJ2-7; 7 positions agree with TRBD1. Germline CDR1 SGHVS, CDR2 FQNEAQ. The CDR3 has 13 amino acids. J lost 3 bases, V lost 3 bases, and 2 bases had no gene match.

The CDR3 nucleotides are TGTGCCAGCTCACCACGAGGTTCTGGGGCCGCGGTATATGCTTTCTTT. This encodes CASSPRGSGAAVYAFF. The chain has TRBV18 and TRBJ1-1; TRBD1 is a possible D gene (5 bases). There are 16 residues in the CDR3. Between the trimmed V and J ends, which lost 1 base and 11 bases, there was a span of 23 bases. The germline V gene has CDR1 KGHSH and CDR2 LQKENI.

The CDR3 spells CASSPYYEQYF. Here the CDR3 DNA reads TGTGCCAGCAGTCCCTACTACGAGCAGTACTTC. The rearrangement uses TRBV27 and TRBJ2-7; D remains ambiguous. With 5 bases removed from V and 3 bases from J, the gap between germline ends came to 5 bases. Germline CDR1 and CDR2: MNHEY and SMNVEV (reference sequence). This CDR3 contains 11 residues.

The J gene is TRBJ2-3, the V gene TRBV7-3; D possibly corresponds to TRBD1 (6 bases). This CDR3 has 15 amino acids. Germline V gives CDR1 SGHTA, CDR2 FQGTGA. Trimming cost V 5 bases and J 7 bases, with 19 bases left between them. CDR3 coding DNA: TGTGCCAGCAGCATACAGGGTGTTGGCCCTAATACGCAGTATTTT. Translated: CASSIQGVGPNTQYF.

V is TRBV2 and J is TRBJ1-5, with no clear D. V dropped 2 bases and J dropped 7 bases, with 3 bases sitting between them. Germline V gives CDR1 SNHLY, CDR2 FYNNEI. This CDR3 is 11 amino acids long. DNA for the CDR3: TGTGCCAGCAGTGAAAGCCAGCCCCAGCATTTT. This sequence encodes CASSESQPQHF.

The chain is built from TRBV5-4 and TRBJ2-1, with D uncertain. Between the trimmed V and J ends, which lost 4 bases and 1 base, there was a span of 6 bases. The CDR3 totals 13 residues. Germline CDR1 and CDR2: SGHNT and YYREEE (reference sequence). For the CDR3, the DNA is TGTGCCAGCAGCAACACGTCCTACAATGAGCAGTTCTTC. Amino acids: CASSNTSYNEQFF.

This rearrangement joins TRBV7-3 to TRBJ2-5, with D perhaps TRBD1 or TRBD2 (6 bases each). Germline-derived CDR1 and CDR2 are SGHTA and FQGTGA. With 4 bases removed from V and 5 bases from J, the gap between germline ends came to 11 bases. The CDR3 length is 13 residues. The CDR3 loop is CASSSGGGETQYF. Here the CDR3 DNA reads TGTGCCAGCAGCTCCGGAGGGGGGGAGACCCAGTACTTC.

The gene calls are TRBV7-2 and TRBJ2-1; possible D gene TRBD2, 7 bases. Germline V gives CDR1 SGHTA, CDR2 FQGNSA. This CDR3 comprises 17 residues. The V gene lost 4 bases and the J gene lost 7 bases, with 23 bases spanning the gap. The CDR3 DNA reads as TGTGCCAGCAGCTCCGGAGGGGGGGCGGGAGCGGTAAATGAGCAGTTCTTC. Residues: CASSSGGGAGAVNEQFF.

The genes are TRBV10-3 and TRBJ1-5; D remains unclear. V was cut by 2 bases and J by 2 bases, with 7 bases left in between. CDR1 ENHRY and CDR2 SYGVKD come from the germline V gene. This CDR3 region has 14 residues. CDR3 residues: CAISEQFGNQPQHF. The CDR3 region has the DNA TGTGCCATCAGTGAGCAGTTTGGCAATCAGCCCCAGCATTTT.

The chain has TRBV15 and TRBJ2-5, with 9 bases matching TRBD1. This CDR3 region has 17 residues. CDR1 is LNHNV and CDR2 is YYDKDF in the germline V gene (reference sequence). V dropped 0 bases and J dropped 5; count of bases not matched to a gene: 10. This chain's CDR3 is CATSRDLSGQGPETQYF. CDR3 nucleotides: TGTGCCACCAGCAGAGATCTTTCGGGACAGGGCCCGGAGACCCAGTACTTC.

V and J are TRBV5-4 and TRBJ1-5; D might be TRBD1 (5 bases). CDR3 length: 14 residues. Per germline, CDR1 SGHNT and CDR2 YYREEE (reference sequence). V gave up 4 bases and J gave up 7 bases, with 15 bases separating them. The CDR3 loop reads CASSQDGGDQPQHF. The CDR3 bases are TGTGCCAGCAGCCAGGATGGGGGAGACCAGCCCCAGCATTTT.

The chain links TRBV5-1 to TRBJ2-2; 7 nucleotides agree with TRBD1. Germline V gives CDR1 SGHRS, CDR2 YFSETQ. The CDR3 has 15 residues. V lost 3 bases, J lost 1 base, and 3 bases stayed unmatched. In nucleotides, the CDR3 is TGCGCCAGCAGCTCCGGGACAGTGAACACCGGGGAGCTGTTTTTT. As protein: CASSSGTVNTGELFF.

The V call is TRBV25-1, the J call TRBJ2-5; 8 nucleotides line up with TRBD1. This CDR3 is 16 amino acids long. J gave up 2 bases and V 0 bases, and 5 bases lay outside the gene matches. Germline CDR1 is MGHDK and CDR2 is SYGVNS. Written as DNA, the CDR3 is TGTGCCAGCAGTGAATACAGGGGGCGAGTTCAAGAGACCCAGTACTTC. It translates to CASSEYRGRVQETQYF.